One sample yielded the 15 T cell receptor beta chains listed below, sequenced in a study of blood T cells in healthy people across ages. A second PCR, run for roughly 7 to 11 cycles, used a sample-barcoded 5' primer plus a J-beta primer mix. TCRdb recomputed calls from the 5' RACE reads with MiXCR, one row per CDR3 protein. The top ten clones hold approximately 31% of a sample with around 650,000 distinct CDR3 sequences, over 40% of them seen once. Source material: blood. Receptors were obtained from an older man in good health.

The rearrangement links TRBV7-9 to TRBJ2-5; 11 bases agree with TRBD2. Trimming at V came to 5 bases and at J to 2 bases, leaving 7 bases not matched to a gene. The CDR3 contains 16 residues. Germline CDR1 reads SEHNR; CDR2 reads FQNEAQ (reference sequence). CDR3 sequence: CASSGLAGRRQETQYF. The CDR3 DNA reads TGTGCCAGCAGCGGACTAGCGGGCCGCCGGCAAGAGACCCAGTACTTC.

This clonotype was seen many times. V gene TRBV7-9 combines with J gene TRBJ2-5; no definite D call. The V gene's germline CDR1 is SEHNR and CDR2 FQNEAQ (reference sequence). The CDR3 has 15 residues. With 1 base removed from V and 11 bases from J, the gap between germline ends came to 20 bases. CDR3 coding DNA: TGTGCCAGCAGCTTAGACGGAATCCTTACCAGAGAGCAGTACTTC. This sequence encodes CASSLDGILTREQYF.

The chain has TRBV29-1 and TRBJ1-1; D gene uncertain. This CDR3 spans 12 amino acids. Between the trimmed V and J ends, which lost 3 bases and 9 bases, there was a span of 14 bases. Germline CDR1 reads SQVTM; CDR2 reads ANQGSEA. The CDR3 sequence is CSVDDSITKAFF. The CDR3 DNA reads TGCAGCGTTGATGATAGCATCACGAAAGCTTTCTTT.

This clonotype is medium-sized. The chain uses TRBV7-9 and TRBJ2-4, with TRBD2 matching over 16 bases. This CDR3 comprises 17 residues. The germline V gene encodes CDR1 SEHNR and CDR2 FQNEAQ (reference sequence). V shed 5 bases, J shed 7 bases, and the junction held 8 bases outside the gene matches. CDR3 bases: TGTGCCAGCAGCGGCGGGACTAGCGGGAGGGCCGGGAACATTCAGTACTTC. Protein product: CASSGGTSGRAGNIQYF.

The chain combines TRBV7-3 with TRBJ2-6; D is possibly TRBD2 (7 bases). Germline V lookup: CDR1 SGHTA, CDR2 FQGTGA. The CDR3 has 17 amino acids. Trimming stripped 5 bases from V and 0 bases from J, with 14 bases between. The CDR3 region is CASSRIGGASGANVLTF. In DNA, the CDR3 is TGTGCCAGCAGCCGGATTGGGGGGGCCTCTGGGGCCAACGTCCTGACTTTC.

The CDR3 coding sequence is TGTGCCAGCAGCTTGCAACAGGACATGAACACTGAAGCTTTCTTT. Its protein is CASSLQQDMNTEAFF. V and J are TRBV7-6 and TRBJ1-1; a possible D gene is TRBD1 (5 bases). Looked up from germline, CDR1 is SGHVS and CDR2 is FNYEAQ. The CDR3 loop spans 15 amino acids. Trimming removed 3 bases at V and 0 bases at J, with 11 bases between.

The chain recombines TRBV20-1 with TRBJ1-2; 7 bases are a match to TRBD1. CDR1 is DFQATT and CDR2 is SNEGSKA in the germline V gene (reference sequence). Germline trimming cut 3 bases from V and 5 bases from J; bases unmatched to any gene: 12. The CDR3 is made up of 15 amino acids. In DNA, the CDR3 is TGCAGTGCTAGCCCAAGGGGGCAGGCGGGATATGGCTACACCTTC. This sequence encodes CSASPRGQAGYGYTF.

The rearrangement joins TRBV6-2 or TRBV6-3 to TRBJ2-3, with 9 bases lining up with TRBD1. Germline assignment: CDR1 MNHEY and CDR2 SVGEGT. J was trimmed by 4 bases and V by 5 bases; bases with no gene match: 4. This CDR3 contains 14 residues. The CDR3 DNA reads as TGTGCCAGCAGTGGGACAGGGAAGTCAGATACGCAGTATTTT. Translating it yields CASSGTGKSDTQYF.

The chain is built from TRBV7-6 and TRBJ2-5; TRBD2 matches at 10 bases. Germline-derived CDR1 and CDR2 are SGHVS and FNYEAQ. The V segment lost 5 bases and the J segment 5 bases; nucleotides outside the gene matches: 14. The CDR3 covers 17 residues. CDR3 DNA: TGTGCCAGCAGCCCCTGGACTAGCGGTCCTTATACGGAGACCCAGTACTTC. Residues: CASSPWTSGPYTETQYF.

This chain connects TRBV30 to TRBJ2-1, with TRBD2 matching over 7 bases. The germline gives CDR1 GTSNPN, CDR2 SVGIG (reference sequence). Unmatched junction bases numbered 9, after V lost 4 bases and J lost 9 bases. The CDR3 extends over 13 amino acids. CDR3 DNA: TGTGCCTGGAATCCTGGCGGGAGTGGTGAGCAGTTCTTC. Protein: CAWNPGGSGEQFF.

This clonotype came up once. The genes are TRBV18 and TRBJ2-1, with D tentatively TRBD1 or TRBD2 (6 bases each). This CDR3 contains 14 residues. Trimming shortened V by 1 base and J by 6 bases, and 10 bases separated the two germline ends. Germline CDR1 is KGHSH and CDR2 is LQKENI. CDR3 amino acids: CASSPQWGANEQFF. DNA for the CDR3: TGTGCCAGCTCACCACAGTGGGGGGCCAATGAGCAGTTCTTC.

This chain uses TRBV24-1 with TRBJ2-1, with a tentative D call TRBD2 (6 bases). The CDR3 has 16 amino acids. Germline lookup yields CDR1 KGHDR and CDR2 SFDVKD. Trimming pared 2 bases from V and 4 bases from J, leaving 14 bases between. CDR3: CATSDSSPGSYNEQFF. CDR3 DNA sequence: TGTGCCACCAGTGATTCCAGCCCCGGGAGTTACAATGAGCAGTTCTTC.

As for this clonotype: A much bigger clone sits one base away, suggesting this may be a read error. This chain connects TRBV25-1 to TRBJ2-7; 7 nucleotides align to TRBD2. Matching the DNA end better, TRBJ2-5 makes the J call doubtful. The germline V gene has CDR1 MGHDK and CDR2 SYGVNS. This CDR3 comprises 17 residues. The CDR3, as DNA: TGTGCCAGCAGTCCAGATTGGGGGGGTCGGGAGGAAGAGACCCAGTACTTC. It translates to CASSPDWGGREEETQYF.

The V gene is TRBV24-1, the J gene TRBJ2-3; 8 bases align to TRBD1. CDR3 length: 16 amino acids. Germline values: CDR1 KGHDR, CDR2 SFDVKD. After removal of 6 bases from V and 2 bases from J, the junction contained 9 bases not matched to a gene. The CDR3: CATSFRTGRTTDTQYF. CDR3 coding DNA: TGTGCCACCAGTTTTCGGACAGGGAGGACCACAGATACGCAGTATTTT.

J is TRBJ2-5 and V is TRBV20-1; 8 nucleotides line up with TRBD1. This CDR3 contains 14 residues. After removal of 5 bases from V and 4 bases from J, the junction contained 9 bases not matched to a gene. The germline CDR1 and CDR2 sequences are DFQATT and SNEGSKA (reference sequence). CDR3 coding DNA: TGCAGTGCTTTTTTTACAGGGGGTAGAGAGACCCAGTACTTC. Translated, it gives CSAFFTGGRETQYF.